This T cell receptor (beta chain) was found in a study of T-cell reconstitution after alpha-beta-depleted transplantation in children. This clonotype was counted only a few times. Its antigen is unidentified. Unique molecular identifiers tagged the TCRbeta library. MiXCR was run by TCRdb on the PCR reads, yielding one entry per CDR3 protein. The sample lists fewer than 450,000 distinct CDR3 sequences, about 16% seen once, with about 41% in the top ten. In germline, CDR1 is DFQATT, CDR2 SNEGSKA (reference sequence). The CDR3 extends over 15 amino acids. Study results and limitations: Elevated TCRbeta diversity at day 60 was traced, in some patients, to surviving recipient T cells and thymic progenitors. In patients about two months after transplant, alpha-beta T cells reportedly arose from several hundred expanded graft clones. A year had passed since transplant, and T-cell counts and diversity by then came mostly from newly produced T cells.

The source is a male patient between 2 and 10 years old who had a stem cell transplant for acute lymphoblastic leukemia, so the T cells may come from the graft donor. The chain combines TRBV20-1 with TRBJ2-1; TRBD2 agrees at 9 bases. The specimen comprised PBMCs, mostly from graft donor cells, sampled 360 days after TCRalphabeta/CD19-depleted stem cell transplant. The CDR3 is CTGAPSGATYNEQFF. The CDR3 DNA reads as TGCACCGGCGCCCCTAGCGGGGCTACCTACAATGAGCAGTTCTTC.